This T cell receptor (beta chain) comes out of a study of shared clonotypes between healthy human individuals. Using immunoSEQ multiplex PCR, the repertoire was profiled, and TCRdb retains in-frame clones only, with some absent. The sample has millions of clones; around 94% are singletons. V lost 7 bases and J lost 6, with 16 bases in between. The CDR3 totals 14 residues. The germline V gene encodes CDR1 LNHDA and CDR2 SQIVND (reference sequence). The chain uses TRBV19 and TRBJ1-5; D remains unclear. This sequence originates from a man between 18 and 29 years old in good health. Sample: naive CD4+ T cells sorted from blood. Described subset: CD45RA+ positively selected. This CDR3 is CASTKRFPPQPQHF. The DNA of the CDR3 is TGTGCCAGTACTAAACGTTTTCCCCCTCAGCCCCAGCATTTT.